A selection of T cell receptor beta chains follows, all from one sample in a study of T cells in Graves' hyperthyroidism and ophthalmopathy. TCRdb fed the multiplex PCR reads into MiXCR, producing one record per CDR3 protein. The sample has a few hundred thousand distinct CDR3 sequences; about half are singletons. The material sequenced was peripheral blood or thyroid tissue (not recorded which). These receptors were taken from a woman aged 18-29 years with Graves' hyperthyroidism. Each CDR3 is given with its conserved first and last residue. Clone size is not always given. Where it is, it says once, few, many or a class for expanded clones.

few | TRBV2 | CARKGLTGELFF
- | TRBV2 | CASGEVSSTYQETQYF
- | TRBV20-1 | CSARTSGANSPLHF
many | TRBV7-2 | CASSLARTGYPQHF
- | TRBV29-1 | CSVLSGTGGNSPLHF
many | TRBV4-1 | CASSQTGGRQPQHF
- | TRBV29-1 | CSTSAGELFF
many | TRBV20-1 | CSASPPDYEQYF
- | TRBV2 | CASSEGAGSNTIYF
many | TRBV12-3/TRBV12-4 | CAREDSLNTEAFF
- | TRBV15 | CATRLGNTGDNEKLFF
- | TRBV7-9 | CASSLGQGASYTQYF
- | TRBV20-1 | CSATDRDDEQYF
- | TRBV5-1 | CASSWISVNTEAFF
- | TRBV4-1 | CASSQPAIAYTGELFF
- | TRBV9 | CASSVIPGQGIYEQYF
- | TRBV5-4 | CASRPGGHGYGYTF
many | TRBV6-1 | CASSTAGLDSPLHF
- | TRBV20-1 | CSARDPGQITNYGYTF
- | TRBV3-1 | CASSQYQGLAGDVKTQYF
- | TRBV2 | CASRGSYRAFF
- | TRBV24-1 | CATSATDRGTDQPQHF
- | TRBV29-1 | CSLRPEGGYEQYF
- | TRBV15 | CATSKGAGYGYTF
many | TRBV30 | CAWSVRGNTEAFF
- | TRBV7-9 | CASSLGNEQESSNQPQHF
- | TRBV7-9 | CASSLALRGGKLQFF
- | TRBV7-9 | CASSLMTGEQETQYF
many | TRBV7-8 | CASSLQGIDGYTF
- | TRBV20-1 | CSARDLLWDIYNSPLHF
- | TRBV2 | CASSDPGLAGGMVQYF
many | TRBV7-2 | CASSLAQAYSGSTIYF
many | TRBV5-8 | CASSSWDSETNYGYTF
- | TRBV29-1 | CSVDRPGYQETQYF
- | TRBV19 | CASSPQPPSGSRDTQYF
- | TRBV2 | CASSEDFYGYTF
many | TRBV19 | CASSIVASYGYTF
- | TRBV5-5 | CASSPRESMNTEAFF
- | TRBV20-1 | CRDLGGALANYGYTF
few | TRBV3-1 | CASSLKEGNLNTEAFF
- | TRBV10-3 | CAISVVLGLEAFF
- | TRBV12-3/TRBV12-4 | CAGSSTTGTTFTGELFF
many | TRBV7-9 | CASSRTGGSKSNYGYTF
many | TRBV5-6 | CASSFQGSHTEAFF
many | TRBV6-2/TRBV6-3 | CASSPVGSGSYEQYF
- | TRBV2 | CARTAAPYEQYF
many | TRBV6-4 | CASSDIVVVQGYGYTF
once | TRBV9 | CASSQTTAQETQYF
many | TRBV7-9 | CASSVGEGAYRNYGYTF
many | TRBV27 | CASSPGTNSPLHF
many | TRBV4-2 | CASSQELRQGDGYTF